The T cell receptor beta chain described here comes from a study of monozygotic twins with inflammatory bowel disease. Study results and limitations: Healthy twins shared more clonotypes with others than IBD patients, most markedly active ones.

About this clonotype: Antigen: not known.

The team made cDNA by running eight separate reactions for each sample. From the 5' RACE reads, TCRdb lists one entry per CDR3 protein and no DNA. The sample totals about 210,000 distinct CDR3 sequences; its top ten clones hold about 8%. The germline CDR1 and CDR2 sequences are MNHEY and SVGAGI. The CDR3 length is 13 residues. Blood samples measuring approximately 2.4 ml were taken per donor. This chain uses TRBV6-5 with TRBJ1-1; the TCRdb call, TRBD1, lacks DNA for checking. This sequence was found in a human donor with ulcerative colitis or Crohn's disease, or a healthy co-twin of an affected twin (not recorded which). The sample was blood. CDR3 protein: CASAVQGDTEAFF.